The TCR beta chain described here comes from a study of T-cell memory formation after mild COVID-19. Study-level background: TCR clusters mostly belonged to single donors.

The study's findings and limits: There was a balanced CD4/CD8 profile in clones contracting day 15 to 85, and later expanders leaned CD4+. Mainly in CM and EM were contracting CD4+ clones; CD8+ were in EMRA.

Trimming pared 2 bases from V and 8 bases from J, leaving 6 bases between. From germline, CDR1 is MGHDK and CDR2 SYGVNS. The CDR3 covers 11 residues. cDNA libraries for TCR alpha and TCR beta, carrying sample barcodes and UMIs, came from 5'RACE with constant-segment primers. TCRdb redid the calling of the 5' RACE reads with MiXCR, one entry per CDR3 protein. The data hold about 200,000 distinct CDR3 sequences, with 9% to 10% observed a single time. This clonotype appeared many times. The antigen is unknown. The source of this sequence is a man aged 18 to 30 who had mild COVID-19 (a few samples of this study predate the infection). Cell type and time point are not known. The chain couples TRBV25-1 to TRBJ1-2; D unresolved. What was sequenced was PBMCs or a T cell subset sorted from them (not recorded which). In DNA form, the CDR3 reads TGTGCCAGCAGTGAACAAGGAGGCTACACCTTC. Translation: CASSEQGGYTF.